One sample yielded the 28 T cell receptor beta chains listed below, sequenced in a study of cytomegalovirus exposure and HLA in healthy donors. PCR employed 60 Vbeta and 13 Jbeta primers. This table comes from immunoSEQ multiplex PCR, and its TCRdb copy is limited to in-frame clones, with some not included. The sample has 250,000 or so clones, approximately 91% seen once. Sequenced sample: PBMCs. The receptors were sampled from a girl aged 2-10 years in good health and CMV-seronegative.

The chain recombines TRBV5-4 with TRBJ2-3, with D tentatively TRBD2 (6 bases). CDR3 length equals 14 residues. The germline CDR1 and CDR2 sequences are SGHNT and YYREEE (reference sequence). Trimming stripped 5 bases from V and 2 bases from J, with 12 bases between. The chain's CDR3 is CASSSGLHTDTQYF. In nucleotides, the CDR3 is TGTGCCAGCAGTTCGGGACTCCACACAGATACGCAGTATTTT.

This chain links TRBV7-2 with TRBJ2-2; maybe TRBD2 (6 bases). Trimming pared 6 bases from V and 1 base from J, leaving 12 bases between. The CDR3 runs to 15 residues. The V gene's germline CDR1 is SGHTA and CDR2 FQGNSA. The CDR3 region is CASSLGLVNTGELFF. The CDR3 DNA sequence: TGTGCCAGCAGTTTGGGACTGGTGAACACCGGGGAGCTGTTTTTT.

V usage is TRBV28 and J usage is TRBJ1-2; 10 bases map to TRBD1. This CDR3 spans 15 amino acids. Germline CDR1 MDHEN, CDR2 SYDVKM. After removal of 9 bases from V and 4 bases from J, the junction contained 11 bases not matched to a gene. The CDR3 DNA follows: TGTGCCAGTAGTCTTGACAGGGGGCGCGGCTATGGCTACACCTTC. Translation: CASSLDRGRGYGYTF.

This chain links TRBV6-6 with TRBJ1-5; D perhaps matches TRBD1 (5 bases). Germline CDR1 MNHNY, CDR2 SVGAGI (reference sequence). This CDR3 has 15 amino acids. V lost 2 bases and J lost 9, with 17 bases in between. In DNA, the CDR3 is TGTGCCAGCAGTTACAATGGGGCCCCTCAATGGCCCCAGCATTTT. It encodes CASSYNGAPQWPQHF.

This rearrangement joins TRBV15 to TRBJ2-3; D perhaps matches TRBD2 (5 bases). The CDR3 is 14 amino acids. Germline CDR1 reads LNHNV; CDR2 reads YYDKDF (reference sequence). The ends were cut back, 1 base at V and 4 bases at J, with 9 bases in the middle. The CDR3 protein is CATSRGAGPDTQYF. The DNA for the CDR3 is TGTGCCACCAGCAGAGGCGCGGGCCCAGATACGCAGTATTTT.

This chain links TRBV28 with TRBJ2-7; tentatively, D is TRBD1 (6 bases). This CDR3 has 14 residues. Germline V lookup: CDR1 MDHEN, CDR2 SYDVKM. Trimming took 7 bases from V and 6 from J, leaving 19 bases between them. The CDR3 sequence: CASTVLQGNREQYF. The CDR3 coding sequence is TGTGCCAGCACTGTACTACAGGGAAATCGCGAGCAGTACTTC.

This clone was seen only a few times. The J gene is TRBJ1-5, the V gene TRBV5-6, with D unclear. CDR1 is SGHDT, CDR2 YYEEEE, per germline. CDR3 length: 14 residues. V lost 2 bases, J lost 7 bases, and 13 bases lay in between. CDR3 residues: CASSFKGSGQPQHF. The CDR3, as DNA: TGTGCCAGCAGCTTCAAAGGATCGGGGCAGCCCCAGCATTTT.

The chain links TRBV5-4 to TRBJ2-7; tentative D call: TRBD2 (5 bases). The CDR3 is 13 amino acids. V was pared by 4 bases and J by 7 bases, with 15 bases between. The germline V gene encodes CDR1 SGHNT and CDR2 YYREEE (reference sequence). Written as DNA, the CDR3 is TGTGCCAGCAGCACCCCGGGAACCCGGGAGCAGTACTTC. Protein product: CASSTPGTREQYF.

The chain recombines TRBV6-1 with TRBJ2-7; TRBD2 aligns across 9 bases. The trim removed 1 base at V and 1 base at J, leaving 2 bases unmatched. The germline V gene encodes CDR1 MNHNS and CDR2 SASEGT. The CDR3 sequence is 15 residues long. The DNA for the CDR3 is TGTGCCAGCAGTGAAGGACTAGCGGCATCCTACGAGCAGTACTTC. This codes for CASSEGLAASYEQYF.

This sequence joins TRBV4-1 and TRBJ2-5; 13 bases agree with TRBD2. The end of the DNA aligns better with TRBJ2-7, so the J call may be wrong. Germline V gives CDR1 MGHRA, CDR2 YSYEKL. There are 16 residues in the CDR3. The CDR3 region is CASSQEGLAGVREQYF. The CDR3, as DNA: TGCGCCAGCAGCCAAGAAGGACTAGCGGGGGTCCGCGAGCAGTACTTC.

This clone was seen once. J is TRBJ2-7 and V is TRBV11-2; D gene uncertain. This CDR3 is 11 amino acids long. Germline CDR1 SGHAT, CDR2 FQNNGV. With 4 bases removed from V and 6 bases from J, the gap between germline ends came to 7 bases. CDR3 region: CASSWYGEQYF. In DNA, the CDR3 is TGTGCCAGCAGCTGGTACGGCGAGCAGTACTTC. The variable domain in full, with the rest retrieved from reference TRBV11-2 and TRBJ2-7, is EAGVAQSPRYKIIEKRQSVAFWCNPISGHATLYWYQQILGQGPKLLIQFQNNGVVDDSQLPKDRFSAERLKGVDSTLKIQPAKLEDSAVYLCASSWYGEQYFGPGTRLTVT.

The chain has TRBV7-2 and TRBJ2-7, with 7 bases lining up with TRBD1. The CDR3 sequence is 14 residues long. In germline, CDR1 is SGHTA, CDR2 FQGNSA. J gave up 2 bases and V 6 bases, and 7 bases lay outside the gene matches. Here the CDR3 reads CASRRMTGTYEQYF. Written as DNA, the CDR3 is TGTGCCAGCAGGAGAATGACAGGGACCTACGAGCAGTACTTC. The full variable domain, with the rest looked up from reference TRBV7-2 and TRBJ2-7, is GAGVSQSPSNKVTEKGKDVELRCDPISGHTALYWYRQSLGQGLEFLIYFQGNSAPDKSGLPSDRFSAERTGGSVSTLTIQRTQQEDSAVYLCASRRMTGTYEQYFGPGTRLTVT.

The rearrangement links TRBV7-9 to TRBJ1-3, with 7 bases that match TRBD1. Trimming cost V 5 bases and J 7 bases; bases outside gene matches: 11. The CDR3 extends over 15 amino acids. Germline loops: CDR1 SEHNR, CDR2 FQNEAQ (reference sequence). CDR3 protein: CASSPTGEAINTIYF. The CDR3 DNA follows: TGTGCCAGCAGCCCAACAGGGGAGGCTATCAACACCATATATTTT.

The chain combines TRBV15 with TRBJ1-4; D is unresolved. Trimming stripped 5 bases from V and 7 bases from J, with 8 bases between. This CDR3 is 12 amino acids long. The germline V gene encodes CDR1 LNHNV and CDR2 YYDKDF (reference sequence). The CDR3 protein is CATSPEGEKLFF. CDR3 DNA: TGTGCCACCAGCCCCGAGGGTGAAAAACTGTTTTTT.

This clone was observed a handful of times. CDR3 sequence: CASSPGTGGGELFF. CDR3 in DNA: TGTGCCAGCAGTCCCGGGACAGGGGGCGGAGAACTGTTTTTT. J is TRBJ1-4 and V is TRBV25-1; 12 nucleotides line up with TRBD1. The CDR3 runs 14 residues. Unmatched junction bases numbered 7, after V lost 5 bases and J lost 12 bases. CDR1 is MGHDK and CDR2 is SYGVNS in the germline V gene.

J is TRBJ2-1 and V is TRBV27, with 11 positions matching TRBD2. V lost 3 bases to trimming and J lost 1 base; unmatched junction nucleotides: 2. The CDR3 is 16 amino acids. The germline V gene encodes CDR1 MNHEY and CDR2 SMNVEV (reference sequence). In DNA, the CDR3 is TGTGCCAGCAGTTTTTTAGCGGGAGGGTCCTACAATGAGCAGTTCTTC. Translation: CASSFLAGGSYNEQFF.

The chain uses TRBV14 and TRBJ2-3; D is uncertain. Between the trimmed V and J ends, which lost 9 bases and 6 bases, there was a span of 16 bases. The germline CDR1 and CDR2 sequences are SGHDN and FVKESK. This CDR3 is built from 13 residues. This CDR3 is CARGLDRGDTQYF. The CDR3 DNA reads TGTGCCAGGGGTTTGGATAGAGGTGATACGCAGTATTTT.

Only one count was recorded for this clone. The chain carries TRBV19 and TRBJ1-5, with 7 bases aligning to TRBD1. This CDR3 spans 16 amino acids. Trimming removed 6 bases from V and 6 bases from J; junction bases left unmatched: 14. Germline assignment: CDR1 LNHDA and CDR2 SQIVND (reference sequence). The CDR3 reads CASSLPGGVAGQPQHF. In DNA form, the CDR3 reads TGTGCCAGTAGCCTTCCAGGGGGAGTAGCAGGTCAGCCCCAGCATTTT.

The chain combines TRBV14 with TRBJ2-7, with D possibly TRBD1 on 5 matching bases. The V end lost 0 bases, the J end lost 0 bases, and 6 bases lay between the germline ends. This CDR3 region has 14 residues. Germline V gene lookup returns CDR1 SGHDN and CDR2 FVKESK. The CDR3 spells CASSQDRVSYEQYF. DNA of the CDR3: TGTGCCAGCAGCCAAGACAGGGTCTCCTACGAGCAGTACTTC.

The sample holds one count of this clone. This sequence joins TRBV5-3 and TRBJ1-5; D not certain. Being an ORF, TRBV5-3 has a function that is uncertain. Trimming took 5 bases from V and 0 from J, leaving 15 bases between them. This CDR3 comprises 16 residues. CDR3 in DNA: TGTGCCAGAAGGTGGGCAGCCGTTTATAGCAATCAGCCCCAGCATTTT. Translating gives CARRWAAVYSNQPQHF.

This sequence joins TRBV29-1 and TRBJ2-1, with no clear D. Germline V gene sequence: CDR1 SQVTM, CDR2 ANQGSEA. The ends were cut back, 4 bases at V and 4 bases at J, with 11 bases in the middle. There are 13 residues in the CDR3. The CDR3 sequence is CSVVIVLYNEQFF. For the CDR3, the DNA is TGCAGCGTTGTGATAGTTCTGTACAATGAGCAGTTCTTC.

This chain joins TRBV5-1 and TRBJ1-1; 7 nucleotides align to TRBD1. With V trimmed by 0 bases and J by 5 bases, 7 bases remained unmatched. The CDR3 has 15 residues. The germline V gene has CDR1 SGHRS and CDR2 YFSETQ. The CDR3 DNA sequence: TGCGCCAGCAGCTTGGCCCGACAGGGCGGAACTGAAGCTTTCTTT. The encoded protein is CASSLARQGGTEAFF.

V usage is TRBV7-9 and J usage is TRBJ1-2; D unclear. From germline, CDR1 is SEHNR and CDR2 FQNEAQ (reference sequence). V dropped 0 bases and J dropped 8 bases, with 10 bases sitting between them. This CDR3 has 13 residues. The CDR3 nucleotides are TGTGCCAGCAGCTTAGCCTCTTCGGAGGGCTACACCTTC. This translates into CASSLASSEGYTF.

The chain joins TRBV19 to TRBJ2-1; TRBD1 agrees at 7 bases. The V segment lost 6 bases and the J segment 8 bases; nucleotides outside the gene matches: 7. This CDR3 contains 13 residues. The germline gives CDR1 LNHDA, CDR2 SQIVND (reference sequence). CDR3 loop: CASRGKGAHEQFF. CDR3 sequence (DNA): TGTGCCAGTAGAGGGAAGGGGGCACATGAGCAGTTCTTC. Looking up the rest from reference TRBV19 and TRBJ2-1 gives the full variable domain: DGGITQSPKYLFRKEGQNVTLSCEQNLNHDAMYWYRQDPGQGLRLIYYSQIVNDFQKGDIAEGYSVSREKKESFPLTVTSAQKNPTAFYLCASRGKGAHEQFFGPGTRLTVL.

The rearrangement joins TRBV7-6 to TRBJ2-1; the D gene is possibly TRBD2 (6 bases). This CDR3 has 12 residues. V gave up 5 bases and J gave up 8 bases, with 10 bases separating them. Germline assignment: CDR1 SGHVS and CDR2 FNYEAQ. DNA for the CDR3: TGTGCCAGCAGCCCCCCGGGGGATGAGCAGTTCTTC. Translated, it gives CASSPPGDEQFF. The full variable domain, in which reference TRBV7-6 and TRBJ2-1 provide the parts outside the CDR3, is GAGVSQSPRYKVTKRGQDVALRCDPISGHVSLYWYRQALGQGPEFLTYFNYEAQQDKSGLPNDRFSAERPEGSISTLTIQRTEQRDSAMYRCASSPPGDEQFFGPGTRLTVL.

This clone appeared a single time. The rearrangement uses TRBV19 and TRBJ1-6; unclear D gene. This CDR3 is built from 12 residues. Germline loops: CDR1 LNHDA, CDR2 SQIVND (reference sequence). V was trimmed by 7 bases and J by 7 bases, leaving 8 bases between them. CDR3 loop: CASNSGNSPLHF. DNA for the CDR3: TGTGCCAGTAACAGCGGAAATTCACCCCTCCACTTT.

The chain recombines TRBV19 with TRBJ2-7; 9 bases align to TRBD1. This CDR3 is 15 amino acids long. The J segment lost 3 bases and the V segment lost 5 bases, leaving 8 bases of the junction unmatched. Germline V gene lookup returns CDR1 LNHDA and CDR2 SQIVND (reference sequence). The CDR3, as DNA: TGTGCCAGTAGTCCAGGGACAGGGTTCGGCTACGAGCAGTACTTC. Its translation is CASSPGTGFGYEQYF.

This sequence joins TRBV4-1 and TRBJ2-5; TRBD2 aligns across 12 bases. Germline CDR1 is MGHRA and CDR2 is YSYEKL. V was pared by 0 bases and J by 2 bases, with 4 bases of the junction left unmatched. This CDR3 is 17 amino acids long. The CDR3 DNA reads as TGCGCCAGCAGCCAAGATAGGACTAGCGGGGCACAAGAGACCCAGTACTTC. This translates into CASSQDRTSGAQETQYF.